This T cell receptor (beta chain) was recorded in a study of patients and donors after allogeneic stem cell transplantation. This CDR3 is 14 amino acids long. TCRdb passed the RT-PCR reads through MiXCR, listing each CDR3 protein once. The table includes 150,000 to 200,000 distinct CDR3 sequences, around two fifths detected once. The sequenced material came from blood, either unsorted or a sorted T cell fraction (not recorded which). The rearrangement uses TRBV21-1 and TRBJ2-1. TRBV21-1 is flagged as a pseudogene. The origin of this receptor is a human donor who was either an allogeneic HSCT recipient or a stem cell or donor lymphocyte infusion donor (not recorded which). It is not recorded whose cells these are; they may come from a transplant donor. The CDR3 nucleotides are TGTGCCAGCAGCAGAAACCCAACCAACAATGAGCAGTTCTTC. Translation gives CASSRNPTNNEQFF.